This TCR beta chain emerged from a study of blood T cell repertoires in COVID-19. Whole-study context: Sites across the United States, Italy and Spain contributed samples from acute and convalescent COVID-19.

Losses at the gene ends were 4 bases for V and 8 bases for J; bases not matched to a gene: 3. Germline values: CDR1 ENHRY, CDR2 SYGVKD. The CDR3 is 13 residues long. Per the study methods: The assay estimated nucleated cells by amplifying reference gene primers. Sequencing used immunoSEQ multiplex PCR; TCRdb keeps in-frame clones, though not all of them. That table gives V, J and clone size, and the DNA gave D and trimming. The top ten hold approximately 9.4% of the sample, which has about 180,000 clones, approximately 85% seen once. The sample consisted of peripheral blood. This sequence joins TRBV10-3 and TRBJ2-1, with 9 bases matching TRBD1. This sequence was found in a woman older than 75 with acute or convalescent COVID-19. CDR3 bases: TGTGCCATCAGTGCGGGACAGGGTCATGAGCAGTTCTTC. Translation: CAISAGQGHEQFF.